What follows is one T cell receptor beta chain and its context. The antigen remains unidentified. Amplification targeted TCR beta CDR3 regions from RNA transcripts. TCR CDR3 regions were first amplified by RT-PCR with HTBI primers. TCRdb called the multiplex PCR reads again in MiXCR, with one record for every CDR3 protein. Here the sample spans 450,000 to 700,000 distinct CDR3 sequences, 35% to 55% being singletons. This record comes from a study of T cells in Graves' hyperthyroidism and ophthalmopathy. Germline values: CDR1 SGHTA, CDR2 FQGTGA. The CDR3 runs to 14 residues. V dropped 3 bases and J dropped 6 bases, with 14 bases sitting between them. Criteria for exclusion of patients were uncontrolled infection, other autoimmune disease, pregnancy or lactation. Diagnosis rested on symptoms, serum thyroxine and TRAb, thyroid ultrasound, and orbital computed tomography. Study-level results: Most clonotypes expanded in the thyroid (above 0.001) were also present in blood. Patients with ophthalmopathy were separated from those with stable hyperthyroidism by a 13 V-J model.

Source material: peripheral blood or thyroid tissue (not recorded which). This chain joins TRBV7-3 and TRBJ1-2, with D hard to call. This TCR derives from an adult woman with Graves' disease, either hyperthyroidism or ophthalmopathy (not recorded which). This chain's CDR3 is CASSLGLGRHGYTF. The CDR3 DNA reads TGTGCCAGCAGCTTGGGCCTGGGGAGGCATGGCTACACCTTC.